Sequencing of this TCR beta chain was carried out in a study of blood T cell repertoires in COVID-19. Original methodology: Nucleated cell counts were estimated from reference gene primer amplification. Clones were read by immunoSEQ multiplex PCR, and TCRdb kept only the in-frame ones, dropping some. The DNA was the basis for D and trimming; V, J and clone size are from that table. The repertoire has about 180,000 clones, 90% to 95% of them found once; the top ten carry around 0.5%. The CDR3 is 16 residues long. Germline V gene data show CDR1 as SGHVS and CDR2 as FNYEAQ. V lost 2 bases and J lost 4; bases outside the gene matches: 5.

The chain links TRBV7-6 to TRBJ1-4, with 9 bases identical to TRBD1. The TCR originated in a man in his fifties or sixties with acute or convalescent COVID-19. The sequencing input was peripheral blood. In nucleotides, the CDR3 is TGTGCCAGCAGCTTAAACTCGGGACAGGGTAATGAAAAACTGTTTTTT. Protein product: CASSLNSGQGNEKLFF.